This section outlines one T cell receptor (beta chain) sequence together with its context. Its antigen remains unknown. The data derive from a study of PD-1 blockade in classical Hodgkin lymphoma. Profiled with immunoSEQ multiplex PCR; TCRdb holds only in-frame clones, not every one. This table has 45,000 to 65,000 clones, just under 75% appearing once. No patient escaped relapse after autologous stem cell transplantation, and brentuximab vedotin exposure varied. Study results and limitations: Patients with an early start, nivolumab under 1 year after ASCT, were excluded.

This CDR3 is 14 amino acids long. With 3 bases removed from V and 2 bases from J, the gap between germline ends came to 10 bases. Germline V gene sequence: CDR1 SGHNT, CDR2 YENEEA. The sequenced sample was peripheral blood mononuclear cells (PBMCs), obtained before the second cycle of nivolumab. This TCR came from a human donor with classical Hodgkin lymphoma. This chain uses TRBV11-3 with TRBJ1-1; TRBD1 might be the D (6 bases). The CDR3 coding sequence is TGTGCCAGCAGCTTGGGACACAAAAACACTGAAGCTTTCTTT. It encodes CASSLGHKNTEAFF.